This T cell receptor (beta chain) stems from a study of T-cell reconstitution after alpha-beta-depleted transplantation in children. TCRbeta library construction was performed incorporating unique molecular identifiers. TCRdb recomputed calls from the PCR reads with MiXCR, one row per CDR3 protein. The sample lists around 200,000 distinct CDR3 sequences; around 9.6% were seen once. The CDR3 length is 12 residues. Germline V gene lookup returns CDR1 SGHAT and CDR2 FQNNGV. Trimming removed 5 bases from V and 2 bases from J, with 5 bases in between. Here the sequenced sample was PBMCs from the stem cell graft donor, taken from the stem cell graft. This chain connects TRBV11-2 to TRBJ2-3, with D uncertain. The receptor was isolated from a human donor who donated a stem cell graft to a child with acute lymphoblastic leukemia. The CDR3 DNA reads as TGTGCCAGCAGCACTTTCACAGATACGCAGTATTTT. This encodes CASSTFTDTQYF.